These T cell receptor beta chains were read from a single sample in a study of blood T cell repertoires in COVID-19. Only in-frame clones appear in the TCRdb table, and some are missing; sequencing was by immunoSEQ multiplex PCR. Of 250,000 to 350,000 clones listed, 87% were seen once; the top ten hold 2% to 2.5%. The sequenced sample was peripheral blood. The receptors here all came from a woman aged 50 to 65 who had recovered from COVID-19. Each CDR3 is given with its conserved first and last residue. A D gene is named only where the DNA matches it firmly. Some rows mark clone size as missing; the rest say once, few, many or name a class of expanded clone.

D: NA
V: TRBV4-3
J: TRBJ2-7
size: NA
CDR3: CASSQDDRGIYEQYF
DNA: TGCGCCAGCAGCCAAGATGACCGGGGAATCTACGAGCAGTACTTC

D: NA
V: TRBV7-2
J: TRBJ2-1
size: NA
CDR3: CASSLDMRGLKQDNEQFF
DNA: TGTGCCAGCAGCTTAGACATGCGGGGGCTGAAGCAAGACAATGAGCAGTTCTTC

D: NA
V: TRBV10-3
J: TRBJ1-1
size: NA
CDR3: CAISPNPGQGNTEAFF
DNA: TGTGCCATCAGCCCCAATCCGGGCCAGGGGAACACTGAAGCTTTCTTT

D: NA
V: TRBV7-9
J: TRBJ1-1
size: NA
CDR3: CASSPWGQAEAFF
DNA: TGTGCCAGCAGCCCATGGGGGCAGGCTGAAGCTTTCTTT

D: TRBD1
V: TRBV30
J: TRBJ2-1
size: NA
CDR3: CAWRGQGATEQFF
DNA: TGTGCCTGGCGTGGACAGGGGGCCACTGAGCAGTTCTTC

D: TRBD1
V: TRBV19
J: TRBJ1-1
size: once
CDR3: CASRLTGGGTEAFF
DNA: TGTGCCAGTAGACTGACAGGGGGAGGCACTGAAGCTTTCTTT

D: TRBD2
V: TRBV7-2
J: TRBJ2-5
size: NA
CDR3: CASSALAGLREETQYF
DNA: TGTGCCAGCAGCGCCTTAGCGGGACTAAGGGAAGAGACCCAGTACTTC

D: TRBD1
V: TRBV28
J: TRBJ1-2
size: NA
CDR3: CASSFDRDYGYTF
DNA: TGTGCCAGCAGTTTCGACAGGGACTATGGCTACACCTTC

D: NA
V: TRBV4-1
J: TRBJ2-5
size: NA
CDR3: CASSQVGGTQYF
DNA: TGCGCCAGCAGCCAAGTAGGGGGGACCCAGTACTTC

D: NA
V: TRBV5-1
J: TRBJ2-2
size: NA
CDR3: CASSPTLANTGELFF
DNA: TGCGCCAGCAGCCCGACACTAGCGAACACCGGGGAGCTGTTTTTT

D: NA
V: TRBV6-2/TRBV6-3
J: TRBJ2-5
size: NA
CDR3: CASSPPDPGRQETQYF
DNA: TGTGCCAGCAGTCCCCCGGATCCAGGGAGGCAAGAGACCCAGTACTTC

D: NA
V: TRBV9
J: TRBJ2-3
size: NA
CDR3: CASSVSPRGSDTQYF
DNA: TGTGCCAGCAGCGTGAGCCCCCGGGGATCAGATACGCAGTATTTT

D: TRBD1
V: TRBV7-3
J: TRBJ1-1
size: NA
CDR3: CASSPGTGIMSEAFF
DNA: TGTGCCAGCAGCCCGGGGACAGGGATAATGTCTGAAGCTTTCTTT

D: NA
V: TRBV4-3
J: TRBJ2-7
size: once
CDR3: CASSQGPGHEQYF
DNA: TGCGCCAGCAGCCAAGGCCCCGGTCACGAGCAGTACTTC

D: NA
V: TRBV4-3
J: TRBJ1-5
size: few
CDR3: CASSPTRSNQPQHF
DNA: TGCGCCAGCAGCCCGACACGTAGCAATCAGCCCCAGCATTTT

D: TRBD2
V: TRBV7-9
J: TRBJ2-2
size: NA
CDR3: CASSPRLAGGRGRPGELFF
DNA: TGTGCCAGCAGCCCGAGACTAGCGGGAGGCCGGGGTCGGCCCGGGGAGCTGTTTTTT

D: NA
V: TRBV1
J: TRBJ2-1
size: NA
CDR3: CTSSQSSGTSGRPPLNEQFF
DNA: TGCACCAGCAGCCAATCTTCCGGGACTAGCGGGAGGCCCCCCTTGAATGAGCAGTTCTTC

D: NA
V: TRBV6-6
J: TRBJ1-5
size: NA
CDR3: CAGSGINQPQHF
DNA: TGTGCCGGGAGTGGAATTAATCAGCCCCAGCATTTT

D: TRBD1
V: TRBV27
J: TRBJ1-6
size: NA
CDR3: CASSLFRGTANNSPLHF
DNA: TGTGCCAGCAGTTTATTTCGCGGGACAGCAAATAATTCACCCCTCCACTTT

D: NA
V: TRBV6-5
J: TRBJ1-5
size: NA
CDR3: CASIPRGQVNQPQHF
DNA: TGTGCCAGCATCCCCCGAGGACAAGTCAATCAGCCCCAGCATTTT

D: NA
V: TRBV9
J: TRBJ2-3
size: NA
CDR3: CASSPPTSTDTQYF
DNA: TGTGCCAGCAGCCCTCCGACTAGCACAGATACGCAGTATTTT

D: TRBD1
V: TRBV5-1
J: TRBJ2-6
size: NA
CDR3: CASSSRTGSGANVLTF
DNA: TGCGCCAGCAGTTCCCGGACAGGGTCTGGGGCCAACGTCCTGACTTTC

D: NA
V: TRBV5-1
J: TRBJ1-6
size: NA
CDR3: CASKDSLGNSPLHF
DNA: TGCGCCAGCAAGGACAGTTTGGGTAATTCACCCCTCCACTTT

D: NA
V: TRBV6-5
J: TRBJ1-1
size: NA
CDR3: CASSLRGFGLEAFF
DNA: TGTGCCAGCAGCTTAAGGGGTTTCGGCCTTGAAGCTTTCTTT

D: NA
V: TRBV12-3/TRBV12-4
J: TRBJ2-5
size: NA
CDR3: CASSPGGRGSHYF
DNA: TGTGCCAGCAGTCCTGGGGGGAGGGGGTCACATTACTTC

D: NA
V: TRBV4-2
J: TRBJ2-7
size: NA
CDR3: CASSQDLPLPHEQYF
DNA: TGTGCCAGCAGCCAAGATTTACCTCTACCCCACGAGCAGTACTTC

D: TRBD1
V: TRBV3-1/TRBV3-2
J: TRBJ1-2
size: NA
CDR3: CASSTQGDRTKGYTF
DNA: TGTGCCAGCAGCACACAGGGGGACAGGACAAAGGGCTACACCTTC

D: TRBD2
V: TRBV3-1/TRBV3-2
J: TRBJ2-5
size: NA
CDR3: CASSHREGTQYF
DNA: TGTGCCAGCAGCCACAGGGAGGGGACCCAGTACTTC

D: TRBD2
V: TRBV30
J: TRBJ2-1
size: NA
CDR3: CAWRIAGGNEQFF
DNA: TGTGCCTGGAGAATAGCGGGGGGAAATGAGCAGTTCTTC

D: NA
V: TRBV11-3
J: TRBJ2-2
size: NA
CDR3: CASSHSQGLRNYTGELFF
DNA: TGTGCCAGCAGCCATTCCCAGGGTCTCCGCAATTACACCGGGGAGCTGTTTTTT

D: NA
V: TRBV7-5
J: TRBJ2-3
size: NA
CDR3: CARSLASGGAQGTDTQYF
DNA: TGTGCCAGAAGCTTAGCTAGCGGGGGGGCCCAGGGCACAGATACGCAGTATTTT

D: TRBD1
V: TRBV5-6
J: TRBJ2-7
size: NA
CDR3: CASSQMTGTHEQYF
DNA: TGTGCCAGCAGCCAAATGACAGGGACCCACGAGCAGTACTTC

D: NA
V: TRBV25-1
J: TRBJ2-5
size: few
CDR3: CASSDRGRETQYF
DNA: TGTGCCAGCAGTGATCGAGGGAGGGAGACCCAGTACTTC

D: TRBD2
V: TRBV11-2
J: TRBJ2-7
size: NA
CDR3: CASSLFAASGHEQYF
DNA: TGTGCCAGCAGCTTATTCGCGGCTAGCGGTCACGAGCAGTACTTC

D: NA
V: TRBV6-2/TRBV6-3
J: TRBJ2-4
size: NA
CDR3: CASSAHTAKNIQYF
DNA: TGTGCCAGCAGCGCACATACGGCCAAAAACATTCAGTACTTC

D: TRBD1
V: TRBV5-5
J: TRBJ1-5
size: NA
CDR3: CASSSAGGRNQPQHF
DNA: TGTGCCAGCAGCTCGGCAGGGGGGCGCAATCAGCCCCAGCATTTT

D: NA
V: TRBV10-2
J: TRBJ2-1
size: once
CDR3: CASSMDSAYNEQFF
DNA: TGCGCCAGCAGTATGGACTCCGCTTACAATGAGCAGTTCTTC

D: TRBD2
V: TRBV6-5
J: TRBJ2-1
size: NA
CDR3: CASRQSGGAYNEQFF
DNA: TGTGCCAGCAGGCAAAGCGGGGGGGCTTACAATGAGCAGTTCTTC

D: TRBD1
V: TRBV6-5
J: TRBJ1-2
size: NA
CDR3: CASRHGTGYGYTF
DNA: TGTGCCAGCAGACACGGGACAGGGTATGGCTACACCTTC

D: TRBD2
V: TRBV7-2
J: TRBJ2-3
size: NA
CDR3: CASSLQRDLTDTQYF
DNA: TGTGCCAGCAGCTTACAGCGGGACCTAACAGATACGCAGTATTTT

D: TRBD2
V: TRBV10-3
J: TRBJ2-3
size: once
CDR3: CAISERSGGATDTQYF
DNA: TGTGCCATCAGTGAGAGAAGCGGGGGGGCCACAGATACGCAGTATTTT

D: NA
V: TRBV7-2
J: TRBJ2-7
size: once
CDR3: CASSLFGDPTYEQYF
DNA: TGTGCCAGCAGCTTATTCGGGGATCCCACCTACGAGCAGTACTTC

D: NA
V: TRBV6-5
J: TRBJ1-3
size: NA
CDR3: CASSPSPGAGNTIYF
DNA: TGTGCCAGCAGTCCCAGCCCAGGGGCTGGAAACACCATATATTTT

D: TRBD1
V: TRBV28
J: TRBJ1-2
size: NA
CDR3: CASRNRGFGYTF
DNA: TGTGCCAGCCGCAACAGGGGATTCGGCTACACCTTC

D: TRBD2
V: TRBV6-2/TRBV6-3
J: TRBJ2-2
size: NA
CDR3: CASSYSPAGGPGELFF
DNA: TGTGCCAGCAGTTACTCCCCAGCGGGGGGGCCCGGGGAGCTGTTTTTT

D: TRBD1
V: TRBV9
J: TRBJ2-7
size: NA
CDR3: CASSVDLGTGFYEQYF
DNA: TGTGCCAGCAGCGTAGACCTCGGGACAGGGTTCTACGAGCAGTACTTC

D: TRBD2
V: TRBV29-1
J: TRBJ2-7
size: once
CDR3: CSVRPAGDNEQYF
DNA: TGCAGCGTCCGGCCAGCGGGAGATAACGAGCAGTACTTC